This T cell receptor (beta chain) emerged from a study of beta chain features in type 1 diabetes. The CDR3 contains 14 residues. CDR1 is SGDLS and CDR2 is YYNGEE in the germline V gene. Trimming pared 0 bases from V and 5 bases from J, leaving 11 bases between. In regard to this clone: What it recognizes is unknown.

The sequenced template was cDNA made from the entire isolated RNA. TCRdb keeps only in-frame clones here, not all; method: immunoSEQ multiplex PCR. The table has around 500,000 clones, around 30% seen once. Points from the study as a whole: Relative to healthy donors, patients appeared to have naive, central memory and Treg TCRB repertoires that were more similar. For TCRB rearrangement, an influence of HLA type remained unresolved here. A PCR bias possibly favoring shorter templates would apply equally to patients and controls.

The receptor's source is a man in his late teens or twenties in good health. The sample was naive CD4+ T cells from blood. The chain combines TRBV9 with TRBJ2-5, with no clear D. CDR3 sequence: CASSVAVGWETQYF. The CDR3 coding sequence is TGTGCCAGCAGCGTAGCAGTTGGGTGGGAGACCCAGTACTTC.